This record concerns one T cell receptor (beta chain) sequence. Germline values: CDR1 LNHDA, CDR2 SQIVND (reference sequence). The CDR3 length is 11 residues. The ends were cut back, 9 bases at V and 4 bases at J, with 10 bases in the middle. This sample is drawn from a study of T cell changes during pregnancy in multiple sclerosis. The table came from immunoSEQ multiplex PCR; TCRdb's copy has only in-frame clones and leaves some out. Found here are 20,000 to 25,000 clones, more than 80% of them singletons; the top ten hold more than 7.5%. This TCR was sampled from a female donor in good health, enrolled as a control in a pregnancy study. The sequencing here drew on CD8+ T cells from peripheral blood mononuclear cells, taken in the first trimester of pregnancy. The J gene is TRBJ2-7, the V gene TRBV19; weak D call: TRBD1 (6 bases). The DNA for the CDR3 is TGTGCCAGCGGACAGCGATACGAGCAGTACTTC. This codes for CASGQRYEQYF.